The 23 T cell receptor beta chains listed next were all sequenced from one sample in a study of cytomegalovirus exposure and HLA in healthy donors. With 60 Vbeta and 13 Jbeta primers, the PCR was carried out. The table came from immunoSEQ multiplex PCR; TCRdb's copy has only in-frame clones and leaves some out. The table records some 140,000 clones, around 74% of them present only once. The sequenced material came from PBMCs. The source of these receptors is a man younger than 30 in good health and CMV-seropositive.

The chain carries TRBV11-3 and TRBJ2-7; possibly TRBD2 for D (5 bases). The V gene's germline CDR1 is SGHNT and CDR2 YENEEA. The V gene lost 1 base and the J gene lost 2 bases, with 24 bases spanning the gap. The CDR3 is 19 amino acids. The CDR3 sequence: CASSLAGGRRLIYAYEQYF. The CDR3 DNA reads TGTGCCAGCAGCTTAGCCGGCGGCCGGAGGTTAATTTATGCCTACGAGCAGTACTTC.

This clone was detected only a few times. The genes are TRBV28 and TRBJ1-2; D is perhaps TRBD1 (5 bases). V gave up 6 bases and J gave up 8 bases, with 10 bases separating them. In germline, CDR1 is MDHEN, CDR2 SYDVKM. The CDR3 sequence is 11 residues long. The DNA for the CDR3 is TGTGCCAGCAGCCGCCAGGGCGGCTACACCTTC. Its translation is CASSRQGGYTF.

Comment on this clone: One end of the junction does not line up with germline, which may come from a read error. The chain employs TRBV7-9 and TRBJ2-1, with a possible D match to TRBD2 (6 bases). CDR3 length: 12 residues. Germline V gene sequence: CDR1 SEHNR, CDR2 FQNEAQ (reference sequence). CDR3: CASSEAGRSLLF. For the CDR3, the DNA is TGTGCCAGCAGCGAAGCGGGTCGCAGTCTCCTCTTC.

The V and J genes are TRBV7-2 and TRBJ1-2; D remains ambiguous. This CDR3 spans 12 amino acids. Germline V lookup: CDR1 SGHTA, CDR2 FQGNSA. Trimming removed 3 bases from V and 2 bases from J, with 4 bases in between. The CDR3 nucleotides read TGTGCCAGCAGCTTTAGCAACTATGGCTACACCTTC. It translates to CASSFSNYGYTF.

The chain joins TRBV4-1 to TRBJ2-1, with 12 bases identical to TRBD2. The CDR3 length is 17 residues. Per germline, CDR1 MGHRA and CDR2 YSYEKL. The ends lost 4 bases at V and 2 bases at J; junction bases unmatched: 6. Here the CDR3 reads CASSPASGGGPYNEQFF. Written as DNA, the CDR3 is TGCGCCAGCAGCCCAGCTAGCGGGGGGGGACCCTACAATGAGCAGTTCTTC.

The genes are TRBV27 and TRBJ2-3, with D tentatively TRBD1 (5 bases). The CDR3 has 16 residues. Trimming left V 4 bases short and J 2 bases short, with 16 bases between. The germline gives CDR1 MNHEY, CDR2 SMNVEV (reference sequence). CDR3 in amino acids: CASSSRSKDITDTQYF. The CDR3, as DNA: TGTGCCAGCAGTTCCCGGTCCAAGGACATCACAGATACGCAGTATTTT.

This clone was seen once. The CDR3 region is CASSLSGPLRETQYF. CDR3 nucleotide sequence: TGTGCCAGCAGCTTATCCGGTCCCCTCCGGGAGACCCAGTACTTC. V usage is TRBV7-6 and J usage is TRBJ2-5; no firm D call. The germline V gene encodes CDR1 SGHVS and CDR2 FNYEAQ. This CDR3 has 15 amino acids. V was shortened by 2 bases and J by 5 bases, with 15 bases between the two germline ends.

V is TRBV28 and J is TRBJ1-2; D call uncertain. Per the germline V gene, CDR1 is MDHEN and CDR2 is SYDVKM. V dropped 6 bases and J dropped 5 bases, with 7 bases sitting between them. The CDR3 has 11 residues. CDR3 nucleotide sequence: TGTGCCAGCAGCCCACAATATGGCTACACCTTC. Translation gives CASSPQYGYTF.

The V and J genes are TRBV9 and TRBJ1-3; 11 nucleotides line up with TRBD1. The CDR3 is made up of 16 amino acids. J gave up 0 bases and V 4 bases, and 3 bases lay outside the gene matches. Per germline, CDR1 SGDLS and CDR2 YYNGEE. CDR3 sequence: CASSLGQGDSGNTIYF. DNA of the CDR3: TGTGCCAGCAGCCTGGGACAGGGGGACTCTGGAAACACCATATATTTT.

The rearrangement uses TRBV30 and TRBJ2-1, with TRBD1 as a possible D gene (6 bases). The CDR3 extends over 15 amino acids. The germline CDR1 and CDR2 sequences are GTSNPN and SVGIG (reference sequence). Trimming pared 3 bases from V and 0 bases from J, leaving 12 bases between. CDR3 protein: CAWSRTGSSYNEQFF. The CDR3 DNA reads TGTGCCTGGAGCCGAACAGGGAGCTCCTACAATGAGCAGTTCTTC.

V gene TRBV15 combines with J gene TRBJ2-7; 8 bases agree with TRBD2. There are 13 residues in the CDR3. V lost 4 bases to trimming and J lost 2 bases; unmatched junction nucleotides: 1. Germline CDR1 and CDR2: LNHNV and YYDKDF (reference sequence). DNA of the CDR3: TGTGCCACCAGCACGGGAGGGGCCTACGAGCAGTACTTC. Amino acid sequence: CATSTGGAYEQYF. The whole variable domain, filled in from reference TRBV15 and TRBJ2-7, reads DAMVIQNPRYQVTQFGKPVTLSCSQTLNHNVMYWYQQKSSQAPKLLFHYYDKDFNNEADTPDNFQSRRPNTSFCFLDIRSPGLGDTAMYLCATSTGGAYEQYFGPGTRLTVT.

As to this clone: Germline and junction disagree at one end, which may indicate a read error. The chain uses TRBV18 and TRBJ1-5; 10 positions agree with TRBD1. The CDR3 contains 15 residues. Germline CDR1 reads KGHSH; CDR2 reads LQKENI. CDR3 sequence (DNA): TGTGCCAGCTCACCTAAAGGGACAGGGGATCAGTCCCAGCATTTT. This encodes CASSPKGTGDQSQHF. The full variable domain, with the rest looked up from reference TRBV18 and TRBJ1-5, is NAGVMQNPRHLVRRRGQEARLRCSPMKGHSHVYWYRQLPEEGLKFMVYLQKENIIDESGMPKERFSAEFPKEGPSILRIQQVVRGDSAAYFCASSPKGTGDQSQHFGDGTRLSIL.

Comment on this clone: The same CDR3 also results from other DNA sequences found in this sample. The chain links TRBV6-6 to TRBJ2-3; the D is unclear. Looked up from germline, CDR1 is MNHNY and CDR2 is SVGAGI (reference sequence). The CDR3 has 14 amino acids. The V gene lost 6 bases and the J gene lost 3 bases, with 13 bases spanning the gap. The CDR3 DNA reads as TGTGCCAGCAGCCTTACCGCTCGGACAGATACGCAGTATTTT. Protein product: CASSLTARTDTQYF.

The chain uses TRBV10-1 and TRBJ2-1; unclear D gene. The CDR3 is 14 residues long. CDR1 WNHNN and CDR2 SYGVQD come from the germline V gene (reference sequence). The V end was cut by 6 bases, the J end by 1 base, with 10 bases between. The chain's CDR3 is CASSPSSSYNEQFF. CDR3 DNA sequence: TGCGCCAGCAGCCCCTCGTCGTCCTACAATGAGCAGTTCTTC.

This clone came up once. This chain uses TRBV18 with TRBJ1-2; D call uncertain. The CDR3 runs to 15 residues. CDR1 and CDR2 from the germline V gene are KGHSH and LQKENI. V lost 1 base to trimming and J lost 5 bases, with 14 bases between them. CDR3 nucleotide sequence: TGTGCCAGCTCACCACGACGTGTGGGAGAATATGGCTACACCTTC. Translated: CASSPRRVGEYGYTF.

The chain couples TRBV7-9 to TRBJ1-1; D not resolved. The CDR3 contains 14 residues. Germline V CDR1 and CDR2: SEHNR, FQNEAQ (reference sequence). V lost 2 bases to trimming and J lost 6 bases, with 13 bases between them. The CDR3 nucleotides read TGTGCCAGCAGCTTAAAGGAGGGTCGGGCTGAAGCTTTCTTT. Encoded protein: CASSLKEGRAEAFF.

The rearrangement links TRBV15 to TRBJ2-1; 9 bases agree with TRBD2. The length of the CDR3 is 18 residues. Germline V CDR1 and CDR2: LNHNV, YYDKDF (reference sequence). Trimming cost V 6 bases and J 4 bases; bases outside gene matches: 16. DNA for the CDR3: TGTGCCACCAGGAACCCCGCCTTGGGGCTAGCGGGGTACAATGAGCAGTTCTTC. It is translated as CATRNPALGLAGYNEQFF.

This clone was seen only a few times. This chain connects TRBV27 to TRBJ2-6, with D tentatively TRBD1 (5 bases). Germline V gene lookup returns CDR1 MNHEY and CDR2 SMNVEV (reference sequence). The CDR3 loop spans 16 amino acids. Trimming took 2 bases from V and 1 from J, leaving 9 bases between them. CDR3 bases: TGTGCCAGCAGTTTAAGAAAGGGGTCTGGGGCCAACGTCCTGACTTTC. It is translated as CASSLRKGSGANVLTF.

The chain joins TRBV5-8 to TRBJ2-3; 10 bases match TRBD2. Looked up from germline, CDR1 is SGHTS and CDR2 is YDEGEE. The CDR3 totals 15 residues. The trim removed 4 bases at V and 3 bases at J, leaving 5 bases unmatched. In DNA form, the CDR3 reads TGTGCCAGCAGCACCGGGACTAGCGCAACAGATACGCAGTATTTT. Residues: CASSTGTSATDTQYF.

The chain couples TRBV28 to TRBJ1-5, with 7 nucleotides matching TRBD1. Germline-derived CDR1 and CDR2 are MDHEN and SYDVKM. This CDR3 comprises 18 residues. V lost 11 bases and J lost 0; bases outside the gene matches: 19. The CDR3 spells CAASGADRSYYSNQPQHF. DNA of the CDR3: TGTGCCGCCTCGGGGGCGGACAGGAGCTACTATAGCAATCAGCCCCAGCATTTT.

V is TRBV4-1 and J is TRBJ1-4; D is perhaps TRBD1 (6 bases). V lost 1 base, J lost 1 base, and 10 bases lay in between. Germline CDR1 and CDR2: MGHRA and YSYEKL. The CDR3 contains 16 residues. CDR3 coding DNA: TGCGCCAGCAGCCAAGGGCTCAGGGGAACTAATGAAAAACTGTTTTTT. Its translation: CASSQGLRGTNEKLFF.

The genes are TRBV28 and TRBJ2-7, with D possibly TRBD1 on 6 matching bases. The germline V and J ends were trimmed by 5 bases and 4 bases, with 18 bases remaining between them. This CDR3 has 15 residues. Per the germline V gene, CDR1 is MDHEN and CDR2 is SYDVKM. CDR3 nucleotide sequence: TGTGCCAGCAGTAGAACACAGACAGGTCGATACGAGCAGTACTTC. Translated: CASSRTQTGRYEQYF.

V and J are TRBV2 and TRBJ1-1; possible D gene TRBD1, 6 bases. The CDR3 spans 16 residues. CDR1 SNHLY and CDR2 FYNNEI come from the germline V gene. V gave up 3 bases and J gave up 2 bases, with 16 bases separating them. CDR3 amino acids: CASSDYWTVLNTEAFF. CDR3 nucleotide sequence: TGTGCCAGCAGTGATTATTGGACAGTTCTTAACACTGAAGCTTTCTTT.